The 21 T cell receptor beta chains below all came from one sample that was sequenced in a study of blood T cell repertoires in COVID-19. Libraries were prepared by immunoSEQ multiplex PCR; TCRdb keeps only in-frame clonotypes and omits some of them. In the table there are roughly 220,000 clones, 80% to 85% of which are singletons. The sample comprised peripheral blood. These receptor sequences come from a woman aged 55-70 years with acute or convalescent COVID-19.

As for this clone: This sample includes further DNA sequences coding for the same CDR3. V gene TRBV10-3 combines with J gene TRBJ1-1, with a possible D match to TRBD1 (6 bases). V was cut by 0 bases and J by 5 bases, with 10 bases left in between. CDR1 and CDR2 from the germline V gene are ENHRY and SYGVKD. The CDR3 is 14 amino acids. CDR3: CAISESGGRTEAFF. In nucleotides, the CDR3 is TGTGCCATCAGTGAGTCGGGGGGGCGAACTGAAGCTTTCTTT.

As DNA, the CDR3 is TGTGCCAGCAGTGAGGGGACTAGTATCTACGAGCAGTACTTC. Translated: CASSEGTSIYEQYF. The gene calls are TRBV2 and TRBJ2-7; TRBD2 aligns across 8 bases. The CDR3 runs 14 residues. V was pared by 3 bases and J by 3 bases, with 4 bases of the junction left unmatched. Germline CDR1 is SNHLY and CDR2 is FYNNEI.

CDR3 nucleotide sequence: TGCGCCAGCAGCTCCGACAGGGGATACGAGCAGTACTTC. It yields the protein CASSSDRGYEQYF. The rearrangement joins TRBV5-1 to TRBJ2-7; 8 nucleotides agree with TRBD1. Germline V gives CDR1 SGHRS, CDR2 YFSETQ. The CDR3 is 13 residues long. The J segment lost 4 bases and the V segment lost 3 bases, leaving 3 bases of the junction unmatched. Variable domain in full (rest from reference TRBV5-1 and TRBJ2-7): KAGVTQTPRYLIKTRGQQVTLSCSPISGHRSVSWYQQTPGQGLQFLFEYFSETQRNKGNFPGRFSGRQFSNSRSEMNVSTLELGDSALYLCASSSDRGYEQYFGPGTRLTVT.

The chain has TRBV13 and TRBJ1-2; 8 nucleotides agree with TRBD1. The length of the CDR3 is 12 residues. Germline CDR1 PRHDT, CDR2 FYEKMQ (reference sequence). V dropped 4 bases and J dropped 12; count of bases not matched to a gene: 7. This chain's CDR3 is CASSYPGTGDTF. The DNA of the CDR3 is TGTGCCAGCAGCTACCCCGGGACAGGAGACACCTTC.

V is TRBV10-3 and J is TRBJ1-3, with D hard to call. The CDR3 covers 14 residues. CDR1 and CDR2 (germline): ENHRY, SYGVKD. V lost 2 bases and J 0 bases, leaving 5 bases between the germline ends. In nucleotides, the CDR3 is TGTGCCATCAGTGAGGTCGGCTCTGGAAACACCATATATTTT. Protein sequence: CAISEVGSGNTIYF.

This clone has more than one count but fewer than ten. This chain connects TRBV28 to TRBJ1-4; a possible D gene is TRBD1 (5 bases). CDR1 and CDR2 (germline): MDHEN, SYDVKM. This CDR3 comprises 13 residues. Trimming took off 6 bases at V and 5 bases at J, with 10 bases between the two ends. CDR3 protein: CASSWGRNEKLFF. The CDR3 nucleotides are TGTGCCAGCAGCTGGGGCCGGAATGAAAAACTGTTTTTT.

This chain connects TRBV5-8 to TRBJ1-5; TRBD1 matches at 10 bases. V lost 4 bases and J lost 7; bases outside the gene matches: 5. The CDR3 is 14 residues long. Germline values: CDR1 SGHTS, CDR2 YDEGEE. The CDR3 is CASSNGQGGQPQHF. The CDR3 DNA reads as TGTGCCAGCAGCAACGGACAGGGGGGACAGCCCCAGCATTTT.

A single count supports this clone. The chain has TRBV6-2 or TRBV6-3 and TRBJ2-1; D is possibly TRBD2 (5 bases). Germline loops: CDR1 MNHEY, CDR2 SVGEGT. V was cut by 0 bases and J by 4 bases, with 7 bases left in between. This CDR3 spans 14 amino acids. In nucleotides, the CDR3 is TGTGCCAGCAGTTACTCGACGGGATACAATGAGCAGTTCTTC. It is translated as CASSYSTGYNEQFF.

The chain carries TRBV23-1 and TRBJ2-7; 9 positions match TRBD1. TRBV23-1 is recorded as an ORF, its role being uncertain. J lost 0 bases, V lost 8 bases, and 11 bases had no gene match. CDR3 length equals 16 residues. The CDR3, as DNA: TGCGCCAGCTTCCGGGACAGGGAGGCCCTCTCCTACGAGCAGTACTTC. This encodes CASFRDREALSYEQYF.

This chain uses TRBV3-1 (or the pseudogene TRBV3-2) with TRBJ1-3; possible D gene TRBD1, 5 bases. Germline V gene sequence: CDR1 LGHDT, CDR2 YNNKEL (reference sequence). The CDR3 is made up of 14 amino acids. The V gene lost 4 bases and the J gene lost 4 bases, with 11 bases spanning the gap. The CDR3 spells CASSPWAGGNTIYF. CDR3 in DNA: TGTGCCAGCAGCCCTTGGGCAGGGGGAAACACCATATATTTT.

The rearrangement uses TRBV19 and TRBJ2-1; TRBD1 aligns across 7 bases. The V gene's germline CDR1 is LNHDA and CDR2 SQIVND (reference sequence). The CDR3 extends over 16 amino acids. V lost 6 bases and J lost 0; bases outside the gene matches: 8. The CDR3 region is CASSVRDRFSYNEQFF. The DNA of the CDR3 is TGTGCCAGTAGCGTCCGGGACAGATTCTCCTACAATGAGCAGTTCTTC.

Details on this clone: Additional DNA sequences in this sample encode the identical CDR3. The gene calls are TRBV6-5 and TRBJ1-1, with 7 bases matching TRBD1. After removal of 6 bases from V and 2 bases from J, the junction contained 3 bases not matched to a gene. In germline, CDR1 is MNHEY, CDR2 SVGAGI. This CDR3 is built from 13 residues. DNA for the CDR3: TGTGCCAGCAGCAGGGGGAGTAACACTGAAGCTTTCTTT. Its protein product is CASSRGSNTEAFF.

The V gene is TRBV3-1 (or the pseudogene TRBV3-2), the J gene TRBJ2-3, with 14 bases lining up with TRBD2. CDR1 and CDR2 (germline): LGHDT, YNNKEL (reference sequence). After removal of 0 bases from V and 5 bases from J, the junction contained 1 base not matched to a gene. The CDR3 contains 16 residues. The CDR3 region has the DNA TGTGCCAGCAGCCAAGACGGACTAGCGGGAGGAGATACGCAGTATTTT. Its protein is CASSQDGLAGGDTQYF.

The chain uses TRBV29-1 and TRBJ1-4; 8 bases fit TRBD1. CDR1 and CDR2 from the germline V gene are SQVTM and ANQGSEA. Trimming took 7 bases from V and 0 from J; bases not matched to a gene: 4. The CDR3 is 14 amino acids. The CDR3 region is CSAGQGATNEKLFF. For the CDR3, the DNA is TGCAGCGCTGGACAGGGCGCAACTAATGAAAAACTGTTTTTT.

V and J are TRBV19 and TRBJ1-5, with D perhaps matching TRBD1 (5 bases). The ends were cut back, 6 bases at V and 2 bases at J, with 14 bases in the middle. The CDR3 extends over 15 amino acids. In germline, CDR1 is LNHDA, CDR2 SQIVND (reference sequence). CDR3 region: CASSPVGGGNQPQHF. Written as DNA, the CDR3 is TGTGCCAGTAGCCCGGTCGGGGGAGGCAATCAGCCCCAGCATTTT.

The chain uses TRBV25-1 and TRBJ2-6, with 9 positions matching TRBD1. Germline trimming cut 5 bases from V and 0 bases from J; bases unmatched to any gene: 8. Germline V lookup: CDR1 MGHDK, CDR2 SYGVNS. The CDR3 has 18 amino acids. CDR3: CASSPRTGEFSGANVLTF. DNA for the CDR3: TGTGCCAGCAGTCCTCGGACAGGGGAGTTCTCTGGGGCCAACGTCCTGACTTTC.

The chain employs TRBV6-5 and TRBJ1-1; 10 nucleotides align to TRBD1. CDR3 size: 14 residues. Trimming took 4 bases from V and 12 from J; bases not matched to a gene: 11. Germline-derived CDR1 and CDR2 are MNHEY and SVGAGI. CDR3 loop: CASSSTTGTGETFF. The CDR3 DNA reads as TGTGCCAGCAGTTCCACTACCGGGACAGGGGAAACTTTCTTT.

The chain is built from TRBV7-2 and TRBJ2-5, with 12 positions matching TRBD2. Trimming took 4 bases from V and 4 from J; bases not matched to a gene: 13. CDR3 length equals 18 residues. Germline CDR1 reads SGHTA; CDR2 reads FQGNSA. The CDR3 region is CASSYGTSGFLSSETQYF. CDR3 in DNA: TGTGCCAGCAGCTACGGGACTAGCGGGTTTTTGTCGTCAGAGACCCAGTACTTC.

DNA for the CDR3: TGTGCCAGCAGCCTGGGACTGGACACAGATACGCAGTATTTT. This translates into CASSLGLDTDTQYF. V usage is TRBV3-1 (or the pseudogene TRBV3-2) and J usage is TRBJ2-3; D might be TRBD2 (6 bases). V was shortened by 4 bases and J by 2 bases, with 10 bases between the two germline ends. This CDR3 contains 14 residues. The germline CDR1 and CDR2 sequences are LGHDT and YNNKEL (reference sequence).

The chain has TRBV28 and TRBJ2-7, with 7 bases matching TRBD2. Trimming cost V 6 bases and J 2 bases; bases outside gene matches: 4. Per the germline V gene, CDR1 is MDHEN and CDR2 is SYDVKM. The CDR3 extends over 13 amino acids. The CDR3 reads CASSSGTTYEQYF. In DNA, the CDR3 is TGTGCCAGCAGCTCCGGGACTACCTACGAGCAGTACTTC.

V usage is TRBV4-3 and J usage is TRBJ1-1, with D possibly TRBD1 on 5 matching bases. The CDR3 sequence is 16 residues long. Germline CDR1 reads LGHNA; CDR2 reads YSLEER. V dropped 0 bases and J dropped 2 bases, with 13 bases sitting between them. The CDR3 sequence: CASSQETFDRNTEAFF. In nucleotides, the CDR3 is TGCGCCAGCAGCCAAGAGACCTTCGACAGAAACACTGAAGCTTTCTTT.